The 30 T cell receptor beta chains given below trace back to one sample, sequenced in a study of OX40 agonist ivuxolimab in advanced cancers. Library method: the immunoSEQ multiplex PCR assay. The immuneACCESS repertoire file appears here via TCRdb, limited to in-frame rearrangements. These files lack a portion of the clones; in checked studies, under half of the deficit traces to unresolved V genes, and the cause of the others is not known. The sample includes tens of thousands of clones, with approximately 92% observed a single time. 0.85% to 1% of the sample is taken by the ten largest. Sequenced here: CD4+ or CD8+ T cells sorted from blood, sampled in a trial of the OX40 agonist ivuxolimab. The receptors shown here come from an adult with an advanced solid tumor such as melanoma, head and neck, liver or kidney cancer.

The chain joins TRBV6-5 to TRBJ1-4, with D unclear. Germline loops: CDR1 MNHEY, CDR2 SVGAGI. V lost 7 bases to trimming and J lost 8 bases, with 11 bases between them. The CDR3 is 12 amino acids. The CDR3 DNA follows: TGTGCCAGCACCTCGGTTGGGGAAAAACTGTTTTTT. It yields the protein CASTSVGEKLFF.

CDR3 DNA sequence: TGTGCCAGCAGCTTAGAGGACAGGGGTAGGAATACGCAGTATTTT. Its translation: CASSLEDRGRNTQYF. The chain combines TRBV7-6 with TRBJ2-3; TRBD1 matches 9 bases. The CDR3 is 15 amino acids. The ends lost 1 base at V and 7 bases at J; junction bases unmatched: 6. The germline V gene has CDR1 SGHVS and CDR2 FNYEAQ.

The chain links TRBV19 to TRBJ2-5; TRBD2 agrees at 15 bases. Germline V CDR1 and CDR2: LNHDA, SQIVND (reference sequence). The CDR3 covers 17 residues. J was trimmed by 5 bases and V by 5 bases; bases with no gene match: 9. CDR3: CASSASWTSGGEETQYF. The CDR3 coding sequence is TGTGCCAGTAGTGCATCCTGGACTAGCGGGGGGGAGGAGACCCAGTACTTC.

The DNA for the CDR3 is TGTGCCAGCAACCCTGGGAGTGATACGCAGTATTTT. It specifies CASNPGSDTQYF. The chain couples TRBV28 to TRBJ2-3; D is possibly TRBD2 (5 bases). This CDR3 contains 12 residues. Deletions cut 7 bases from V and 6 bases from J, with 11 bases between. Germline values: CDR1 MDHEN, CDR2 SYDVKM.

This chain uses TRBV5-6 with TRBJ2-7; D may be TRBD1 (6 bases). CDR3 length: 18 amino acids. Germline V CDR1 and CDR2: SGHDT, YYEEEE. Deletions cut 4 bases from V and 4 bases from J, with 27 bases between. CDR3 DNA sequence: TGTGCCAGCAGCACGCCACGGAGAACAGCACAGGGAATATACGAGCAGTACTTC. Its protein product is CASSTPRRTAQGIYEQYF.

The chain is built from TRBV7-9 and TRBJ2-1, with D perhaps TRBD1 (5 bases). The length of the CDR3 is 14 residues. V was cut by 1 base and J by 6 bases, with 10 bases left in between. The germline V gene has CDR1 SEHNR and CDR2 FQNEAQ (reference sequence). The CDR3 DNA reads TGTGCCAGCAGCTTAGACCCGCAGGGCAATGAGCAGTTCTTC. Translated: CASSLDPQGNEQFF.

This clone was observed a single time. The chain links TRBV9 to TRBJ1-2; possibly TRBD1 for D (5 bases). This CDR3 region has 15 residues. V gave up 4 bases and J gave up 8 bases, with 21 bases separating them. Germline V lookup: CDR1 SGDLS, CDR2 YYNGEE. Written as DNA, the CDR3 is TGTGCCAGCAGCCCCCGGGGCGGGGCGGGGGGAGGCTACACCTTC. It specifies CASSPRGGAGGGYTF.

This chain connects TRBV18 to TRBJ2-1; the match to TRBD1 covers 9 bases. The CDR3 is 16 residues long. The V gene end was trimmed by 6 bases and the J gene end by 8 bases; junction bases not matched to a gene: 14. Germline lookup yields CDR1 KGHSH and CDR2 LQKENI. The DNA of the CDR3 is TGTGCCAGCTCCCAACGGACAGGGGCCCCTTCCCATGAGCAGTTCTTC. This sequence encodes CASSQRTGAPSHEQFF.

V usage is TRBV6-5 and J usage is TRBJ2-3; no reliable D call. The V gene's germline CDR1 is MNHEY and CDR2 SVGAGI. With 2 bases removed from V and 1 base from J, the gap between germline ends came to 10 bases. There are 15 residues in the CDR3. CDR3 nucleotide sequence: TGTGCCAGCAGTTACACACCCCCCGGCACAGATACGCAGTATTTT. Its protein product is CASSYTPPGTDTQYF.

J is TRBJ2-3 and V is TRBV5-4; 7 bases are shared with TRBD2. The CDR3 is made up of 15 amino acids. CDR1 and CDR2 from the germline V gene are SGHNT and YYREEE (reference sequence). The V segment lost 7 bases and the J segment 0 bases; nucleotides outside the gene matches: 8. CDR3 in amino acids: CASRESGTSTDTQYF. As DNA, the CDR3 is TGTGCCAGCCGAGAAAGCGGGACTAGCACAGATACGCAGTATTTT.

This rearrangement joins TRBV30 to TRBJ2-1; 8 bases map to TRBD2. This CDR3 has 12 amino acids. Germline lookup yields CDR1 GTSNPN and CDR2 SVGIG (reference sequence). Germline trimming cut 4 bases from V and 15 bases from J; bases unmatched to any gene: 11. CDR3 protein: CAWNKLAERGFF. CDR3 nucleotides: TGTGCCTGGAATAAACTAGCGGAGAGGGGGTTCTTC.

This sequence joins TRBV5-4 and TRBJ2-1; the match to TRBD1 covers 11 bases. Trimming removed 4 bases from V and 4 bases from J; junction bases left unmatched: 7. The CDR3 has 16 residues. Germline V gives CDR1 SGHNT, CDR2 YYREEE (reference sequence). This CDR3 reads CASSPPGTGGYNEQFF. For the CDR3, the DNA is TGTGCCAGCAGCCCCCCCGGGACAGGGGGTTACAATGAGCAGTTCTTC.

This chain links TRBV2 with TRBJ2-2, with D possibly TRBD2 on 6 matching bases. CDR1 and CDR2 (germline): SNHLY, FYNNEI. Trimming stripped 6 bases from V and 6 bases from J, with 17 bases between. The CDR3 extends over 15 amino acids. In DNA, the CDR3 is TGTGCCAGCAGGACCGGGACTTCTCTACCCGGGGAGCTGTTTTTT. This gives the protein CASRTGTSLPGELFF.

The rearrangement links TRBV28 to TRBJ1-6, with 10 bases fitting TRBD1. Germline values: CDR1 MDHEN, CDR2 SYDVKM. The CDR3 is 15 residues long. The junction had 5 bases not matched to a gene; V was cut back by 5 bases and J by 7 bases. CDR3 DNA: TGTGCCAGCAGTCCAAGGGACAGGGGAAATTCACCCCTCCACTTT. It yields the protein CASSPRDRGNSPLHF. The variable domain in full, with the rest retrieved from reference TRBV28 and TRBJ1-6, is DVKVTQSSRYLVKRTGEKVFLECVQDMDHENMFWYRQDPGLGLRLIYFSYDVKMKEKGDIPEGYSVSREKKERFSLILESASTNQTSMYLCASSPRDRGNSPLHFGNGTRLTVT.

The rearrangement links TRBV7-8 to TRBJ2-1; perhaps D is TRBD1 or TRBD2 (5 bases each). Per germline, CDR1 SGHVS and CDR2 FQNEAQ. Trimming removed 1 base at V and 3 bases at J, with 13 bases between. The CDR3 contains 16 residues. CDR3 loop: CASSLGGSSYYNEQFF. CDR3 DNA: TGTGCCAGCAGCTTAGGGGGGAGTTCCTACTACAATGAGCAGTTCTTC.

The chain couples TRBV2 to TRBJ2-3; TRBD2 agrees at 8 bases. J was trimmed by 2 bases and V by 5 bases; bases with no gene match: 3. Germline-derived CDR1 and CDR2 are SNHLY and FYNNEI. There are 14 residues in the CDR3. This chain's CDR3 is CASSSGGHTDTQYF. DNA of the CDR3: TGTGCCAGCAGTAGCGGGGGACACACAGATACGCAGTATTTT.

V gene TRBV10-3 combines with J gene TRBJ2-1, with D uncertain. V was cut by 2 bases and J by 0 bases, with 11 bases left in between. The CDR3 sequence is 16 residues long. CDR1 ENHRY and CDR2 SYGVKD come from the germline V gene. The CDR3 here is CAISERELGSYNEQFF. The CDR3 DNA is TGTGCCATCAGTGAGAGGGAATTAGGCTCCTACAATGAGCAGTTCTTC.

The genes are TRBV7-9 and TRBJ2-5; 9 bases line up with TRBD2. With V trimmed by 1 base and J by 3 bases, 3 bases remained unmatched. The CDR3 extends over 15 amino acids. The germline V gene has CDR1 SEHNR and CDR2 FQNEAQ (reference sequence). Here the CDR3 DNA reads TGTGCCAGCAGCTTAGGGGGACTAGCAGAAGAGACCCAGTACTTC. As protein: CASSLGGLAEETQYF.

The chain uses TRBV5-1 and TRBJ2-1; 8 bases match TRBD2. The trim removed 4 bases at V and 2 bases at J, leaving 8 bases unmatched. Germline CDR1 reads SGHRS; CDR2 reads YFSETQ. The length of the CDR3 is 16 residues. CDR3: CASSPPGLVAYNEQFF. In DNA, the CDR3 is TGCGCCAGCAGCCCGCCGGGACTAGTGGCCTACAATGAGCAGTTCTTC.

The gene calls are TRBV11-2 and TRBJ1-1, with a weak D call TRBD1 (5 bases). V was cut by 4 bases and J by 1 base, with 10 bases left in between. This CDR3 has 14 amino acids. Per germline, CDR1 SGHAT and CDR2 FQNNGV. The CDR3 loop reads CASSYAGGNTEAFF. As DNA, the CDR3 is TGTGCCAGCAGCTACGCCGGGGGGAACACTGAAGCTTTCTTT. Full variable domain (remainder filled in from reference TRBV11-2 and TRBJ1-1): EAGVAQSPRYKIIEKRQSVAFWCNPISGHATLYWYQQILGQGPKLLIQFQNNGVVDDSQLPKDRFSAERLKGVDSTLKIQPAKLEDSAVYLCASSYAGGNTEAFFGQGTRLTVV.

The chain recombines TRBV7-3 with TRBJ2-2; 12 positions match TRBD1. The CDR3 extends over 17 amino acids. V lost 3 bases to trimming and J lost 7 bases; unmatched junction nucleotides: 9. In germline, CDR1 is SGHTA, CDR2 FQGTGA. CDR3 coding DNA: TGTGCCAGCAGCTTCCCCCCGGGACAGGGGGCGGTCGGGGAGCTGTTTTTT. It yields the protein CASSFPPGQGAVGELFF.

The CDR3 here is CASIGAGRNTGELFF. Written as DNA, the CDR3 is TGCGCCAGCATCGGTGCGGGCAGGAACACCGGGGAGCTGTTTTTT. This chain connects TRBV10-2 to TRBJ2-2; tentatively, D is TRBD2 (5 bases). Trimming took 7 bases from V and 1 from J, leaving 13 bases between them. The CDR3 is 15 amino acids. The germline CDR1 and CDR2 sequences are WSHSY and SAAADI.

The genes are TRBV5-4 and TRBJ2-1, with TRBD2 matching 7 bases. CDR1 SGHNT and CDR2 YYREEE come from the germline V gene (reference sequence). The trim removed 4 bases at V and 3 bases at J, leaving 10 bases unmatched. The CDR3 loop spans 16 amino acids. The CDR3 reads CASSGRASGRYNEQFF. Written as DNA, the CDR3 is TGTGCCAGCAGCGGGAGGGCTAGCGGACGCTACAATGAGCAGTTCTTC. The variable domain in full, with the rest retrieved from reference TRBV5-4 and TRBJ2-1, is ETGVTQSPTHLIKTRGQQVTLRCSSQSGHNTVSWYQQALGQGPQFIFQYYREEENGRGNFPPRFSGLQFPNYSSELNVNALELDDSALYLCASSGRASGRYNEQFFGPGTRLTVL.

The chain recombines TRBV18 with TRBJ2-5; tentative D call: TRBD1 (6 bases). Deletions cut 6 bases from V and 1 base from J, with 12 bases between. Germline V gene sequence: CDR1 KGHSH, CDR2 LQKENI. The CDR3 sequence is 14 residues long. This CDR3 is CASSQLDSQETQYF. The CDR3 coding sequence is TGTGCCAGCTCCCAACTGGACAGCCAAGAGACCCAGTACTTC.

V gene TRBV9 combines with J gene TRBJ2-2; no definite D call. CDR1 and CDR2 (germline): SGDLS, YYNGEE. The CDR3 consists of 13 residues. V was shortened by 4 bases and J by 8 bases, with 12 bases between the two germline ends. CDR3 sequence: CASSPRRAGELFF. As DNA, the CDR3 is TGTGCCAGCAGCCCACGACGGGCAGGGGAGCTGTTTTTT. Drawing the rest from reference TRBV9 and TRBJ2-2, the complete variable domain is DSGVTQTPKHLITATGQRVTLRCSPRSGDLSVYWYQQSLDQGLQFLIQYYNGEERAKGNILERFSAQQFPDLHSELNLSSLELGDSALYFCASSPRRAGELFFGEGSRLTVL.

The chain joins TRBV28 to TRBJ2-3, with D perhaps TRBD2 (5 bases). The V end lost 0 bases, the J end lost 0 bases, and 10 bases lay between the germline ends. CDR1 MDHEN and CDR2 SYDVKM come from the germline V gene. The CDR3 loop spans 16 amino acids. CDR3 protein: CASSLWGSPSTDTQYF. CDR3 DNA sequence: TGTGCCAGCAGTTTATGGGGGAGCCCAAGCACAGATACGCAGTATTTT.

This clone was counted once. The CDR3 DNA sequence: TGTGCCAGCCTTAGATTAATCGGTACGAACACTGAAGCTTTCTTT. It specifies CASLRLIGTNTEAFF. V is TRBV28 and J is TRBJ1-1; no reliable D call. This CDR3 comprises 15 residues. In germline, CDR1 is MDHEN, CDR2 SYDVKM. The V and J ends lost 8 bases and 1 base respectively, with 17 bases between them.

CDR3 protein: CASSNTGRGTEAFF. The CDR3 DNA is TGTGCCAGCAGCAACACAGGGCGAGGCACTGAAGCTTTCTTT. The genes are TRBV25-1 and TRBJ1-1; D is possibly TRBD1 (6 bases). V lost 6 bases, J lost 4 bases, and 15 bases lay in between. The CDR3 has 14 amino acids. The germline CDR1 and CDR2 sequences are MGHDK and SYGVNS.

The chain carries TRBV6-6 and TRBJ2-5; 7 nucleotides line up with TRBD2. Germline lookup yields CDR1 MNHNY and CDR2 SVGAGI (reference sequence). The CDR3 runs 14 residues. With 8 bases clipped from V and 5 bases from J, the junction kept 11 bases outside the gene matches. The CDR3 coding sequence is TGTGCCAGCGAAGGGACTACCATGTCGGAGACCCAGTACTTC. Amino acid sequence: CASEGTTMSETQYF.

In this sample, this clone turned up many times. The CDR3 bases are TGTGCCAGCAGCTTTACAGGGGAAAAACTGTTTTTT. Protein sequence: CASSFTGEKLFF. This rearrangement joins TRBV7-9 to TRBJ1-4, with a weak D call TRBD1 (6 bases). Germline CDR1 is SEHNR and CDR2 is FQNEAQ (reference sequence). This CDR3 is 12 amino acids long. Trimming stripped 3 bases from V and 8 bases from J, with 7 bases between.